Presented here are 9 T cell receptor beta chains from one specimen sequenced in a study of blood T cell repertoires in COVID-19. The table came from immunoSEQ multiplex PCR; TCRdb's copy has only in-frame clones and leaves some out. This sample has a few hundred thousand clones; less than 90% occur once, and the top ten carry approximately 5%. Sequencing was performed on PBMCs or T cells enriched from blood (not recorded which). These receptor sequences come from a woman in her 50s who had recovered from COVID-19.

V gene TRBV18 combines with J gene TRBJ1-6; weak D call: TRBD1 (5 bases). This CDR3 is built from 13 residues. V lost 9 bases and J lost 5, with 11 bases in between. The germline V gene encodes CDR1 KGHSH and CDR2 LQKENI. DNA of the CDR3: TGTGCCAGTTCAGGGAGTGATAATTCACCCCTCCACTTT. Its protein product is CASSGSDNSPLHF.

V and J are TRBV12-3 or TRBV12-4 and TRBJ1-3; no definite D call. V lost 3 bases and J lost 8, with 11 bases in between. The CDR3 length is 13 residues. The CDR3 DNA is TGTGCCAGCAGTTTGCCCCACGGAGACACCATATATTTT. Protein product: CASSLPHGDTIYF.

The chain carries TRBV7-2 and TRBJ1-1, with D unclear. The length of the CDR3 is 15 residues. V lost 5 bases, J lost 4 bases, and 17 bases lay in between. Looked up from germline, CDR1 is SGHTA and CDR2 is FQGNSA. CDR3 in DNA: TGTGCCAGCAGCAGATACCCGGGATCTGGCACTGAAGCTTTCTTT. The encoded protein is CASSRYPGSGTEAFF.

In this sample, this clone turned up a few times. Other nucleotide sequences from this sample produce the same CDR3. Written as DNA, the CDR3 is TGTGCCTGGGGCCACAGGGGCAATCAGCCCCAGCATTTT. Protein product: CAWGHRGNQPQHF. The chain is built from TRBV30 and TRBJ1-5; D is possibly TRBD1 (6 bases). V was clipped by 5 bases and J by 2 bases, with 10 bases between them. Germline V gene data show CDR1 as GTSNPN and CDR2 as SVGIG (reference sequence). This CDR3 is built from 13 residues.

This chain connects TRBV6-5 to TRBJ1-3; TRBD1 might be the D (6 bases). Germline assignment: CDR1 MNHEY and CDR2 SVGAGI. The CDR3 has 15 residues. V was pared by 2 bases and J by 9 bases, with 17 bases between. CDR3 sequence reads: CASSYDATGHPTIYF. The CDR3 nucleotides are TGTGCCAGCAGTTACGACGCGACAGGCCACCCCACCATATATTTT.

The chain recombines TRBV29-1 with TRBJ2-3, with D possibly matching TRBD2 (5 bases). The CDR3 is 15 residues long. Per germline, CDR1 SQVTM and CDR2 ANQGSEA. Trimming pared 3 bases from V and 1 base from J, leaving 14 bases between. For the CDR3, the DNA is TGCAGCGTTGACGCACGCGGACTCCGCACAGATACGCAGTATTTT. This gives the protein CSVDARGLRTDTQYF.

The chain is built from TRBV6-2 or TRBV6-3 and TRBJ1-2; the D gene is possibly TRBD1 (5 bases). Germline V lookup: CDR1 MNHEY, CDR2 SVGEGT. The CDR3 is 12 amino acids. V lost 4 bases and J 4 bases, leaving 7 bases between the germline ends. DNA of the CDR3: TGTGCCAGCAGTTGGCAGGGCTATGGCTACACCTTC. It codes for CASSWQGYGYTF.

The J gene is TRBJ2-7, the V gene TRBV2; 9 bases line up with TRBD1. J lost 6 bases, V lost 4 bases, and 19 bases had no gene match. The CDR3 has 18 residues. Germline CDR1 reads SNHLY; CDR2 reads FYNNEI. The CDR3 coding sequence is TGTGCCAGCAGTGCCCTCGATAGGCCCGGGACAGGGTCGCGCGAGCAGTACTTC. It specifies CASSALDRPGTGSREQYF.

The sample holds one count of this clone. V usage is TRBV19 and J usage is TRBJ2-7; 13 nucleotides align to TRBD2. V trimming: 3 bases; J trimming: 6 bases; junction bases outside the gene matches: 8. This CDR3 is 16 amino acids long. Per germline, CDR1 LNHDA and CDR2 SQIVND (reference sequence). CDR3 protein: CASSMETSGRFVEQYF. The CDR3 DNA follows: TGTGCCAGTAGTATGGAGACTAGCGGGAGGTTTGTCGAGCAGTACTTC.